A single T cell receptor (beta chain) is shown here with its context. This clone was picked up one time. What this receptor recognizes is not known. The input lacks base qualities; no much larger clone sits a single base away. CDR1 and CDR2, per the germline V gene (reference sequence), are MNHNY and SVGAGI. From cysteine to phenylalanine, the CDR3 is 11 amino acids long. Only the CDR3 DNA is retained, 33 bases long and in frame from the first base. V is reduced by 8 bases and J by 4 bases, leaving a spacing of 9 bases between them. Read against the paper, the sample's time point label means: sample from adult after SARS-CoV-2 infection, after symptom onset. A couple of convalescent COVID-19 patients, sampled after symptom onset from adults with prior SARS-CoV-2 infection, were also TCR-sequenced for comparison. The CDR3 regions of human TCRbeta chains were subjected to immunosequencing. In the source study's methods: Repertoire TCRs were checked for matches against a reference library of SARS-CoV-2-specific TCRs that had been generated using the MIRA antigen-specificity platform. Breadth was defined as the fraction of unique TCRs that were SARS-CoV-2-associated. Depth was defined as the fraction of total T cells that were SARS-CoV-2-associated. Using the MIRA data, each spike-specific TCR was mapped to the spike region that the TCR reacts to and placed in a CD4 or CD8 class. Log10-transformed breadth and depth values were compared by one-way ANOVA with Sidak's multiple comparisons tests. The immuneACCESS repertoire file appears here via TCRdb, limited to in-frame rearrangements. These files lack a portion of the clones; in checked studies, under half of the deficit traces to unresolved V genes, and the cause of the others is not known. V and J calls and clone size are those listed in that table; D and trimming were worked out from the DNA. Counted in this sample were 140,000 or so clones; more than 85% of them appeared once. The biggest ten clones account for approximately 12% of the sample.

The data derive from a study of T cell responses to AZD1222 COVID-19 vaccine (dated by TCRdb to the early 2020s). Notes on the research overall: TCR sequencing was performed for fewer than 250 trial participants, of whom about 200 were given two doses of AZD1222 and approximately 26 were given two doses of MenACWY control vaccine. Trial participants were enrolled into age subgroups of 18-55, 56-69 and 70-plus years, which contained approximately 150, 28 and 58 TCR-sequenced participants, respectively. Overall study outcomes, separate from this receptor: Conclusions about previously exposed vaccinees are limited because only a handful of AZD1222 recipients were SARS-CoV-2 seropositive at baseline. Because no day 14 peak-response samples were available, the repertoires could be characterized only after the peak T cell response. The vaccine-associated CD4 TCRs covered the entire spike protein, and the dominant responses fell in regions 160-218 and 743-854. In the small 56-69-year group, the increase in depth fell short of significance, most likely because of low power. Participants were mostly white British, with more females than males. The authors suggested clonal diversity may have been underestimated. Reportedly, almost half of the unique spike-specific TCRs recognized epitopes lying outside the regions that are mutated in the B.1.351 and B.1.1.7 variants. After two AZD1222 doses, both the breadth and the depth of spike-specific TCRs were significantly higher than at day 0 and than in MenACWY recipients.

Material: peripheral blood, obtained after recovery from COVID-19. The clonotype comes from an adult who had recovered from COVID-19. The chain couples TRBV6-6 to TRBJ2-7; the D gene remains uncertain. The CDR3 protein is CASLTEYEQYF. The sequence in DNA is TGTGCCAGCCTAACGGAATACGAGCAGTACTTC.